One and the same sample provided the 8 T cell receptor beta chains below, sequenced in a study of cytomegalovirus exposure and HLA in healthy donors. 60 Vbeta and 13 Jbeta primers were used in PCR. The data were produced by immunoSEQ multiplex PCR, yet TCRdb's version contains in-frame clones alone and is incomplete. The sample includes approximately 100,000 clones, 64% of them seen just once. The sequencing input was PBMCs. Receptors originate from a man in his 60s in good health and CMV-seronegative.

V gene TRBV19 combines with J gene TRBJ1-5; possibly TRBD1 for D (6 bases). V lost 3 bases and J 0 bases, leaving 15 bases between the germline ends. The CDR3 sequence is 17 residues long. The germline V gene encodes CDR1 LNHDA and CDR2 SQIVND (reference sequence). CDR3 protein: CASSMTGLTYSNQPQHF. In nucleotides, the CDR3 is TGTGCCAGTAGTATGACAGGCCTCACTTATAGCAATCAGCCCCAGCATTTT.

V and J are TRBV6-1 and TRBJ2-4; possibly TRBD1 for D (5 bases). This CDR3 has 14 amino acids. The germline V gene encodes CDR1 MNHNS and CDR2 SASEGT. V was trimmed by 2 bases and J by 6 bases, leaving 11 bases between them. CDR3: CASSETQGRNIQYF. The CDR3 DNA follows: TGTGCCAGCAGTGAAACCCAGGGAAGAAACATTCAGTACTTC.

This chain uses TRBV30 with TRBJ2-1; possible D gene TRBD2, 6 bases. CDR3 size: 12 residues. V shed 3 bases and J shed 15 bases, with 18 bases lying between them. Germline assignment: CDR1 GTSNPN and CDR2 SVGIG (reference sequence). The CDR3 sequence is CAWSHGTPLRFF. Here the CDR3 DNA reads TGTGCCTGGAGCCACGGGACTCCCCTTCGGTTCTTC.

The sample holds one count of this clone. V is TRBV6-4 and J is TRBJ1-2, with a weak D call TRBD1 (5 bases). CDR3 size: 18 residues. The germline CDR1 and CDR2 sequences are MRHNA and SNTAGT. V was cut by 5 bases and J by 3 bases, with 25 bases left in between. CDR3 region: CASSPNFRTSTTDYGYTF. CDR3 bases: TGTGCCAGCAGTCCTAATTTTAGGACATCAACGACCGACTATGGCTACACCTTC.

The CDR3 reads CASNSPGGDTQYF. For the CDR3, the DNA is TGTGCCAGCAATTCTCCCGGGGGAGATACGCAGTATTTT. The chain has TRBV25-1 and TRBJ2-3; tentatively, D is TRBD2 (6 bases). Trimming took off 7 bases at V and 5 bases at J, with 13 bases between the two ends. The germline CDR1 and CDR2 sequences are MGHDK and SYGVNS. This CDR3 has 13 amino acids.

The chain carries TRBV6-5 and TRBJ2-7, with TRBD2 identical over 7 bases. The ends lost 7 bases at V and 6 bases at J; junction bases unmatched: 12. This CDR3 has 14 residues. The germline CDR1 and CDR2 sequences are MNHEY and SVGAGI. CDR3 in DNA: TGTGCCAGCACCTTGGGAGGGTTGAGGGGCGAGCAGTACTTC. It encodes CASTLGGLRGEQYF.

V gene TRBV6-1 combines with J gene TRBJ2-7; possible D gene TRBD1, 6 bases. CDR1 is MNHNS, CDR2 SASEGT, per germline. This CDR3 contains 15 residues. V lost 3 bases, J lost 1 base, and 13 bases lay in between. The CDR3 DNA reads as TGTGCCAGCAGTGACCAGGGCCAGGGGTCCTACGAGCAGTACTTC. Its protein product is CASSDQGQGSYEQYF.

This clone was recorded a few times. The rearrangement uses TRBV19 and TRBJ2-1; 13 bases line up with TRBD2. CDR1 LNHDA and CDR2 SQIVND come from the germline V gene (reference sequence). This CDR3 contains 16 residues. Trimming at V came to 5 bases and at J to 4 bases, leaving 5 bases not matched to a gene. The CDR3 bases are TGTGCCAGTAGTGTCCCGGGACTAGCGGGGTACAATGAGCAGTTCTTC. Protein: CASSVPGLAGYNEQFF.